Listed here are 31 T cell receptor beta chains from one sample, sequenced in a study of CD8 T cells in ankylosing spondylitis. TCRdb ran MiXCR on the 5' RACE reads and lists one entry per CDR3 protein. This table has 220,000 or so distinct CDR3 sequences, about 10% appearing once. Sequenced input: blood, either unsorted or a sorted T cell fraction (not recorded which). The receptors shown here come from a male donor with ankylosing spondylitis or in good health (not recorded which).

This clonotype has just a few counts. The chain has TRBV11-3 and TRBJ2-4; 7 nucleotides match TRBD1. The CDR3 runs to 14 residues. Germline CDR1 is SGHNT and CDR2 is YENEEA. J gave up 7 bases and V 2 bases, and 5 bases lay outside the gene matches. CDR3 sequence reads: CASSLNRGVNIQYF. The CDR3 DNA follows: TGTGCCAGCAGCTTAAACAGGGGAGTGAACATTCAGTACTTC. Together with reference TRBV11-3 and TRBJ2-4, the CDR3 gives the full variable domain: EAGVVQSPRYKIIEKKQPVAFWCNPISGHNTLYWYLQNLGQGPELLIRYENEEAVDDSQLPKDRFSAERLKGVDSTLKIQPAELGDSAVYLCASSLNRGVNIQYFGAGTRLSVL.

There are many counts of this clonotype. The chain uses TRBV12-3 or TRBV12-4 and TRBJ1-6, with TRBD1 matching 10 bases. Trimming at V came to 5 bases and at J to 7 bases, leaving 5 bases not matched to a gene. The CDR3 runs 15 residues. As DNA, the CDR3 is TGTGCCAGCAGTCCGTGGACAGGGGGAAATTCACCCCTCCACTTT. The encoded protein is CASSPWTGGNSPLHF.

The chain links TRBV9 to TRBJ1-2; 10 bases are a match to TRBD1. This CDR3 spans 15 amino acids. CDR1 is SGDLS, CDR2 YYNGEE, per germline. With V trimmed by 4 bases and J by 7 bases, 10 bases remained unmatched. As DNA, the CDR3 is TGTGCCAGCAGCCGTGTCGGGACAGGGGTTTCTGGCTACACCTTC. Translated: CASSRVGTGVSGYTF.

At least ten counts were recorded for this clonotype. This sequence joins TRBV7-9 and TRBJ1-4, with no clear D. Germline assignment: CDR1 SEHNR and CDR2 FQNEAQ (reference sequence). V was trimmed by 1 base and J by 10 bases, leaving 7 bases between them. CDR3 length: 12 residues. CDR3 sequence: CASSLESGKLFF. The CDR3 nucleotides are TGTGCCAGCAGCTTAGAGAGTGGAAAACTGTTTTTT.

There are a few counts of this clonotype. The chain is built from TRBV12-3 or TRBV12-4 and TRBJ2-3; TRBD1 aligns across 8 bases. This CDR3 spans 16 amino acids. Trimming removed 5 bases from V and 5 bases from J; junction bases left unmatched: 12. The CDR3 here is CASSPRISTGEDTQYF. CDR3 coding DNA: TGTGCCAGCAGTCCGAGGATTTCGACAGGGGAAGATACGCAGTATTTT.

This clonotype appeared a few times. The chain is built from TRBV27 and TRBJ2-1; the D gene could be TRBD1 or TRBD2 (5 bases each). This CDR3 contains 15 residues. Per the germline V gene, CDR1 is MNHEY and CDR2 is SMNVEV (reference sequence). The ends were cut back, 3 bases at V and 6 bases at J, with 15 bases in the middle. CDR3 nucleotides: TGTGCCAGCAGTTTGGTAGGGACCCTCTTCAATGAGCAGTTCTTC. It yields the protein CASSLVGTLFNEQFF.

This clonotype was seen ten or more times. CDR3 in DNA: TGCGCCAGCAGCTTGGAGGGATTCAGGAATGAAAAACTGTTTTTT. The encoded protein is CASSLEGFRNEKLFF. The genes are TRBV5-1 and TRBJ1-4; D call uncertain. Trimming left V 0 bases short and J 5 bases short, with 11 bases between. This CDR3 has 15 residues. Germline loops: CDR1 SGHRS, CDR2 YFSETQ.

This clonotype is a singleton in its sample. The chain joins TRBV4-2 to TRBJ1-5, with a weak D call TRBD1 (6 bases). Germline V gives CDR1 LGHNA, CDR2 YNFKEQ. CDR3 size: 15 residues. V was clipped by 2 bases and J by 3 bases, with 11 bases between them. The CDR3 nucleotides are TGTGCCAGCAGCCAATCCCAGGGGCCCAATCAGCCCCAGCATTTT. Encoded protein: CASSQSQGPNQPQHF.

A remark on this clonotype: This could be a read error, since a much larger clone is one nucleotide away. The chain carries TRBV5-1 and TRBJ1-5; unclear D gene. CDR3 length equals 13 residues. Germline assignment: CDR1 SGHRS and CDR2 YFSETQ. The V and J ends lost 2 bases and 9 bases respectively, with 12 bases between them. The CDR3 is CASSLGTDPPQHF. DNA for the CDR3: TGCGCCAGCAGCTTAGGAACCGATCCGCCCCAGCATTTT.

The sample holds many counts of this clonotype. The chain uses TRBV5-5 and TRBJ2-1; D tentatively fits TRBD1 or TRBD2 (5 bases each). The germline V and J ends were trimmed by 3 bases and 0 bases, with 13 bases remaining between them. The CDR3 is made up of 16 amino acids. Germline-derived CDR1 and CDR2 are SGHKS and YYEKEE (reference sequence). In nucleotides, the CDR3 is TGTGCCAGCAGCTGGCAGGGACCCAGCTCCTACAATGAGCAGTTCTTC. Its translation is CASSWQGPSSYNEQFF.

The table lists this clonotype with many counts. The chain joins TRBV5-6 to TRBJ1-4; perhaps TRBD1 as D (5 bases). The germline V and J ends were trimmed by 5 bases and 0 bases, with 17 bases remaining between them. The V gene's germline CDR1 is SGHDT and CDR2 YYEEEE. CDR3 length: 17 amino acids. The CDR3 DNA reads TGTGCCAGCAGTCTCGATATAGACAGAGCAACTAATGAAAAACTGTTTTTT. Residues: CASSLDIDRATNEKLFF.

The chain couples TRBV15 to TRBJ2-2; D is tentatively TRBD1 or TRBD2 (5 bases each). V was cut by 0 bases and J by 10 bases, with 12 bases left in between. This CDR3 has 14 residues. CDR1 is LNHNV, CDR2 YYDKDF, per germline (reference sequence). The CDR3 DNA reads TGTGCCACCAGCAGAGATGTCATAGGGACGGAGCTGTTTTTT. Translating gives CATSRDVIGTELFF.

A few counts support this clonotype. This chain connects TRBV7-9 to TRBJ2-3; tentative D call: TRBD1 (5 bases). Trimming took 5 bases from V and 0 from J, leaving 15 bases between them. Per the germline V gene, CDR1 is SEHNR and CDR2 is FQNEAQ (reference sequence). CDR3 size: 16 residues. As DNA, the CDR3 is TGTGCCAGCAGCGCAGGCCAAGGGGATAGCACAGATACGCAGTATTTT. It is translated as CASSAGQGDSTDTQYF.

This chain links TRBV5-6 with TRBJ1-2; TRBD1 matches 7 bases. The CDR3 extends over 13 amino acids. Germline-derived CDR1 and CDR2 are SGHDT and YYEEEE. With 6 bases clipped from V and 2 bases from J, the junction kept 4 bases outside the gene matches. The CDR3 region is CASTQDRNYGYTF. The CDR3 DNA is TGTGCCAGCACCCAGGACAGGAACTATGGCTACACCTTC.

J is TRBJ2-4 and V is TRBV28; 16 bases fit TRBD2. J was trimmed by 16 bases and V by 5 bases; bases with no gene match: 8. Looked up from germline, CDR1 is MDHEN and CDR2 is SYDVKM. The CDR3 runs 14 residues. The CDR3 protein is CASSPPGLAGGCYF. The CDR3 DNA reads TGTGCCAGCAGTCCCCCGGGACTAGCGGGGGGGTGCTACTTC. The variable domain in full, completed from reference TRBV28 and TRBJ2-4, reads DVKVTQSSRYLVKRTGEKVFLECVQDMDHENMFWYRQDPGLGLRLIYFSYDVKMKEKGDIPEGYSVSREKKERFSLILESASTNQTSMYLCASSPPGLAGGCYFGAGTRLSVL.

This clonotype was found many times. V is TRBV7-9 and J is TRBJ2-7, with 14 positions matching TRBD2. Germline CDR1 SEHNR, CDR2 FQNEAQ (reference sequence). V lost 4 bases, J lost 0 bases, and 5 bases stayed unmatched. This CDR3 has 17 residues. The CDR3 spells CASSSGTSGGSSYEQYF. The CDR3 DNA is TGTGCCAGCAGCTCCGGGACTAGCGGGGGCAGCTCCTACGAGCAGTACTTC.

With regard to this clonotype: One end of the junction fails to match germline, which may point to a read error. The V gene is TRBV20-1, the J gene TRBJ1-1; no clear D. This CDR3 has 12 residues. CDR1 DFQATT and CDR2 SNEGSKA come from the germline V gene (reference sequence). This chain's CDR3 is CSAKGGNTEDFF. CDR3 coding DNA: TGCAGTGCTAAGGGTGGGAACACTGAAGATTTCTTT.

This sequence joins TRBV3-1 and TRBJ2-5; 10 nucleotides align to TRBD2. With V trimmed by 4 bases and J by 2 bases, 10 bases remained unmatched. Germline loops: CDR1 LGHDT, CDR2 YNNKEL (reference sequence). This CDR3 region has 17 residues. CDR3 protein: CASSLLTSGEPQETQYF. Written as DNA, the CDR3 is TGTGCCAGCAGCCTCCTAACTAGCGGGGAGCCTCAAGAGACCCAGTACTTC.

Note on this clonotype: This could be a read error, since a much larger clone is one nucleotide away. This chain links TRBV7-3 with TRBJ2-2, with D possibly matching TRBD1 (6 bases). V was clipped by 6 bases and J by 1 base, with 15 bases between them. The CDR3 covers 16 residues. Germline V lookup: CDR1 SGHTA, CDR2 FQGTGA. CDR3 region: CASRVTGSENTGELFF. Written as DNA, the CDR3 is TGTGCCAGCAGAGTCACAGGGAGTGAGAACACCGGGGAGCTGTTTTTT.

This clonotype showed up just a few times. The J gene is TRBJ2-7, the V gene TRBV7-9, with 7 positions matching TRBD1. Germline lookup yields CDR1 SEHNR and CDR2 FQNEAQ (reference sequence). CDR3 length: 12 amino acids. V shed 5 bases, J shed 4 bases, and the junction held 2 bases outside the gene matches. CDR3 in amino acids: CASSRRGYEQYF. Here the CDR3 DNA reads TGTGCCAGCAGCCGCAGGGGGTACGAGCAGTACTTC.

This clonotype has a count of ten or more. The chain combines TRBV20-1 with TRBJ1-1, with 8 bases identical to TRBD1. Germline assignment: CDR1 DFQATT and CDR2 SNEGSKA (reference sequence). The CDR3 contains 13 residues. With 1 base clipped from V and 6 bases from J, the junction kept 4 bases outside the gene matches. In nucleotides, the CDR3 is TGCAGTGCTAGAGCAGGGGGCAAGGCTGAAGCTTTCTTT. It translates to CSARAGGKAEAFF.

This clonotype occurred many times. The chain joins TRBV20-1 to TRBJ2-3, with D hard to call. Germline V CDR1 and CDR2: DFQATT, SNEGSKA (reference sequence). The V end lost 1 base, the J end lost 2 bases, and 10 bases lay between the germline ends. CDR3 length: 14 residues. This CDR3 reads CSARAYRYTDTQYF. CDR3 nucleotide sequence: TGCAGTGCTAGAGCCTACCGATACACAGATACGCAGTATTTT.

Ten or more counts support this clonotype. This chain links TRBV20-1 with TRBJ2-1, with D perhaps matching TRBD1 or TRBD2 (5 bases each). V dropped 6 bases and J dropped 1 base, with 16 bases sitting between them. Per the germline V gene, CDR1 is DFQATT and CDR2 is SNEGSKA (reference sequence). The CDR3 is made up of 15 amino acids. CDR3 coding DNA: TGCAGTGCGGCAGGGTTTAGGAGGTCCTACAATGAGCAGTTCTTC. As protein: CSAAGFRRSYNEQFF.

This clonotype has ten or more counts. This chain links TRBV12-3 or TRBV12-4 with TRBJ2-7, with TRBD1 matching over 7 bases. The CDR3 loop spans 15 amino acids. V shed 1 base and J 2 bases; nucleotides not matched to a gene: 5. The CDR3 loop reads CASSLGDSGPYEQYF. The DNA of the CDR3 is TGTGCCAGCAGTTTAGGGGACAGCGGTCCCTACGAGCAGTACTTC.

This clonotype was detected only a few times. Written as DNA, the CDR3 is TGTGCCAGCAGCCAGACAGAGATAGATGAAAAACTGTTTTTT. It is translated as CASSQTEIDEKLFF. The J gene is TRBJ1-4, the V gene TRBV7-9, with a weak D call TRBD1 (5 bases). This CDR3 spans 14 amino acids. V gave up 5 bases and J gave up 6 bases, with 13 bases separating them. Germline CDR1 and CDR2: SEHNR and FQNEAQ (reference sequence).

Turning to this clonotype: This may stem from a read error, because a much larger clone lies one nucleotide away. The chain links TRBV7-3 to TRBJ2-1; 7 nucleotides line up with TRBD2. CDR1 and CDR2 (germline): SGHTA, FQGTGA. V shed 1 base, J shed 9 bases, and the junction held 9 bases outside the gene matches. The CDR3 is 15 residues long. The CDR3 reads CASSLRRGSIGEQFF. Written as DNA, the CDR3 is TGTGCCAGCAGCTTAAGGCGGGGGAGTATCGGTGAGCAGTTCTTC.

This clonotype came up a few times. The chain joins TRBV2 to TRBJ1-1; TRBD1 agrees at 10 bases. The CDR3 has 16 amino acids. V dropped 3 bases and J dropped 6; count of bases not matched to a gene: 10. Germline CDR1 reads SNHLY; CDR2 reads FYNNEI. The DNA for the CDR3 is TGTGCCAGCAGTGACGCGACAGGGGGCGGGATAGCTGAAGCTTTCTTT. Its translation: CASSDATGGGIAEAFF.

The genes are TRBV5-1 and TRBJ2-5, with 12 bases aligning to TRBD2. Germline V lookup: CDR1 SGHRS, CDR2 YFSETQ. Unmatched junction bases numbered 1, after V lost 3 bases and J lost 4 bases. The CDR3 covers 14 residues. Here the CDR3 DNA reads TGCGCCAGCAGCTCGACTAGCGGGGGAGAGACCCAGTACTTC. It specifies CASSSTSGGETQYF.

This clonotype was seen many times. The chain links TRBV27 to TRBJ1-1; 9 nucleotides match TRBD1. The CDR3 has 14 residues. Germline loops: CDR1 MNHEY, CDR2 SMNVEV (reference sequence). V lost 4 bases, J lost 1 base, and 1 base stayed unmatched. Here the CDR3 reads CASSYRGRNTEAFF. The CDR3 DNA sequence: TGTGCCAGCAGTTACAGGGGGCGGAACACTGAAGCTTTCTTT.

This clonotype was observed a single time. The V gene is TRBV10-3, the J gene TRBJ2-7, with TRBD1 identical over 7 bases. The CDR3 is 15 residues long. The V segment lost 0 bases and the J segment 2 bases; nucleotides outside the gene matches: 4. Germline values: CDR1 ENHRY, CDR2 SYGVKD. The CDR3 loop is CAISESTGQTYEQYF. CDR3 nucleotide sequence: TGTGCCATCAGTGAGTCGACAGGGCAAACCTACGAGCAGTACTTC.

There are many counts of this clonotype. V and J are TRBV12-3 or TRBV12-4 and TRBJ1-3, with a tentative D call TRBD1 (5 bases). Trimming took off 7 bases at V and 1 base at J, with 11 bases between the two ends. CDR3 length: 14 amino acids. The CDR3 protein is CASTWGLSGNTIYF. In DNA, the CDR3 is TGTGCCAGCACCTGGGGGTTATCTGGAAACACCATATATTTT.